The rows below give T cell receptor beta chains drawn from one sample of a study of post-analysis software for immune sequencing data. MiXCR, applied by TCRdb to the PCR reads, yields one record per CDR3 protein. The sample has roughly 730,000 distinct CDR3 sequences, about 27% seen once. Sequencing was carried out using blood. All receptors come from a girl aged 5-17 years with multiple sclerosis. Each CDR3 is given with its conserved first and last residue. Fields, in order: J gene, clone size, D gene, V gene, CDR3 DNA, CDR3 protein. A D gene is named only where the DNA matches it firmly. Rows give clone size only sometimes, using once, few, many, or a class for an expanded clone.

J: TRBJ2-7; size: few; D: TRBD2; V: TRBV20-1; DNA: TGCAGTGCTAAGGGAGGGGAGTTACTCTACGAGCAGTACTTC; CDR3: CSAKGGELLYEQYF
J: TRBJ2-7; size: NA; D: TRBD1; V: TRBV7-2; DNA: TGTGCCAGCAGCTCAGCCAGGACAGGGGGGTACGAGCAGTACTTC; CDR3: CASSSARTGGYEQYF
J: TRBJ2-1; size: NA; D: NA; V: TRBV10-3; DNA: TGTGCCATCAGTGAGCCGTGGGAACAGTCCTACAATGAGCAGTTCTTC; CDR3: CAISEPWEQSYNEQFF
J: TRBJ1-1; size: NA; D: NA; V: TRBV6-1; DNA: TGTGCCAGCAGTGACCTGGGTTGGCGTAGCACTGAAGCTTTCTTT; CDR3: CASSDLGWRSTEAFF
J: TRBJ2-1; size: NA; D: NA; V: TRBV5-1; DNA: TGCGCCAGCAGCACTCAGGACAGTTACAATGAGCAGTTCTTC; CDR3: CASSTQDSYNEQFF
J: TRBJ2-3; size: NA; D: NA; V: TRBV7-2; DNA: TGTGCCAGCAGCTTATCCAGGTCCCCCGATACGCAGTATTTT; CDR3: CASSLSRSPDTQYF
J: TRBJ1-1; size: few; D: NA; V: TRBV5-1; DNA: TGCGCCAGCAGCGTCGCCGGGACGGACACTGAAGCTTTCTTT; CDR3: CASSVAGTDTEAFF
J: TRBJ1-6; size: NA; D: NA; V: TRBV7-2; DNA: TGTGCCAGCAGCTTAATGTGGTGGTCACCCCTCCACTTT; CDR3: CASSLMWWSPLHF
J: TRBJ1-2; size: few; D: TRBD1; V: TRBV5-1; DNA: TGCGCCAGCAGCTTGGTGGACAGGGATGGCTACACCTTC; CDR3: CASSLVDRDGYTF
J: TRBJ2-3; size: many; D: NA; V: TRBV7-2; DNA: TGTGCCAGCAGCTTAGCACGCTTGGGGACAGATACGCAGTATTTT; CDR3: CASSLARLGTDTQYF
J: TRBJ2-5; size: NA; D: TRBD2; V: TRBV5-1; DNA: TGCGCCAGCACCCCGAGGGCGGGGGGGCCGTTTTTTGAGACCCAGTACTTC; CDR3: CASTPRAGGPFFETQYF
J: TRBJ2-5; size: NA; D: TRBD1; V: TRBV24-1; DNA: TGTGCCACCAGTGACCGGACAGGGGAACAAGAGACCCAGTACTTC; CDR3: CATSDRTGEQETQYF
J: TRBJ2-3; size: NA; D: NA; V: TRBV6-2/TRBV6-3; DNA: TGTGCCAGCAGTGGACCGATGGGGGGAGGACCCGATACGCAGTATTTT; CDR3: CASSGPMGGGPDTQYF
J: TRBJ2-1; size: few; D: NA; V: TRBV7-9; DNA: TGTGCCAGCAGCCGGGGGGCTGGATTCCACAATGAGCAGTTCTTC; CDR3: CASSRGAGFHNEQFF
J: TRBJ1-1; size: once; D: NA; V: TRBV4-1; DNA: TGCGCCAGCAGCCAAGCATTTAGTACGGTCTTTGAAGCTTTCTTT; CDR3: CASSQAFSTVFEAFF
J: TRBJ2-1; size: NA; D: NA; V: TRBV27; DNA: TGTGCCAGCAGTTCAAGGGGGGGAGGACACTACGAGCAGTTCTTC; CDR3: CASSSRGGGHYEQFF
J: TRBJ2-3; size: NA; D: NA; V: TRBV5-1; DNA: TGCGCCAGCAGCTTGGCCGCTACCCGCACAGATACGCTGTATTTT; CDR3: CASSLAATRTDTLYF
J: TRBJ2-2; size: few; D: NA; V: TRBV7-2; DNA: TGTGCCAGCAGCCCGTTTTCGGCAGCGAACACCGGGGAGCTGTTTTTT; CDR3: CASSPFSAANTGELFF
J: TRBJ2-6; size: many; D: NA; V: TRBV5-1; DNA: TGCGCCAGCAGCTTGACAGGTTCTGGGGCCAACGTCCTGACTTTC; CDR3: CASSLTGSGANVLTF
J: TRBJ1-5; size: NA; D: TRBD1; V: TRBV19; DNA: TGTGCCAGTAGTATCGCGACAGGGGTAAGCAATCAGCCCCAGCATTTT; CDR3: CASSIATGVSNQPQHF
J: TRBJ2-2; size: NA; D: NA; V: TRBV20-1; DNA: TGCAGTGCTAGACCCCGGGACGGTCGGTCCGGGGAGCTGTTTTTT; CDR3: CSARPRDGRSGELFF
J: TRBJ1-1; size: NA; D: NA; V: TRBV11-2; DNA: TGTGCCAGCAGCTTACCTCCTACAGGGTCGGACACTGAAGCTTTCTTT; CDR3: CASSLPPTGSDTEAFF
J: TRBJ2-5; size: few; D: NA; V: TRBV20-1; DNA: TGCAGTGCTAGCCCTAGCGCCCAAGAGACCCAGTACTTC; CDR3: CSASPSAQETQYF
J: TRBJ2-7; size: few; D: NA; V: TRBV18; DNA: TGTGCCAGCTCACCACCGACGACAGCCACCTACGAGCAGTACTTC; CDR3: CASSPPTTATYEQYF
J: TRBJ2-1; size: NA; D: NA; V: TRBV20-1; DNA: TGCAGTGCTAGCGGGACCGAGCAGTTCTTC; CDR3: CSASGTEQFF
J: TRBJ1-4; size: few; D: TRBD1; V: TRBV5-1; DNA: TGCGCCAGCAGCTTGGAAAGACAGGGGTATCGTAATGAAAAACTGTTTTTT; CDR3: CASSLERQGYRNEKLFF
J: TRBJ2-5; size: many; D: TRBD1; V: TRBV29-1; DNA: TGCAGCGTTGACGACAGGGGGCACGAGACCCAGTACTTC; CDR3: CSVDDRGHETQYF
J: TRBJ1-5; size: few; D: NA; V: TRBV7-2; DNA: TGTGCCAGCAGCTCCCCCGGTTTGACGCCCCAGCATTTT; CDR3: CASSSPGLTPQHF
J: TRBJ1-2; size: NA; D: NA; V: TRBV9; DNA: TGTACCAGCAGCGCAATTTGGACGGGAGTGGGCGGCTACACCTTC; CDR3: CTSSAIWTGVGGYTF
J: TRBJ2-3; size: few; D: TRBD2; V: TRBV4-1; DNA: TGCGCCAGCAGCCAAGAACTAGCGGGGGTAGGCACAGATACGCAGTATTTT; CDR3: CASSQELAGVGTDTQYF
J: TRBJ2-5; size: many; D: NA; V: TRBV7-2; DNA: TGTGCCAGCAGCTTGGGGGCAGGGTCCCAAGAGACCCAGTACTTC; CDR3: CASSLGAGSQETQYF
J: TRBJ2-2; size: few; D: NA; V: TRBV4-3; DNA: TGCGCCAGCAGCCAAGATTGGAGGGAGTTGGACACCGGGGAGCTGTTTTTT; CDR3: CASSQDWRELDTGELFF
J: TRBJ2-2; size: NA; D: TRBD1; V: TRBV7-9; DNA: TGTGCCAGCAGCTTAGCCAGGGGGATCGTCGGGGAGCTGTTTTTT; CDR3: CASSLARGIVGELFF
J: TRBJ2-5; size: few; D: NA; V: TRBV6-2/TRBV6-3; DNA: TGTGCCAGCAGTTACTCGACCGGGTGGAAGTACCAAGAGACCCAGTACTTC; CDR3: CASSYSTGWKYQETQYF
J: TRBJ2-3; size: NA; D: NA; V: TRBV4-1; DNA: TGCGCCAGCAGCCAAGAAAAAGCGAGACGCACAGATACGCAGTATTTT; CDR3: CASSQEKARRTDTQYF
J: TRBJ2-7; size: NA; D: NA; V: TRBV6-6; DNA: TGTGCCAGCAGTTGCTCCGAATTGTACGAGCAGTACTTC; CDR3: CASSCSELYEQYF
J: TRBJ2-5; size: NA; D: TRBD2; V: TRBV20-1; DNA: TGCAGTGCTAGGCGGGAGGCGTCCTGGGAGACCCAGTACTTC; CDR3: CSARREASWETQYF
J: TRBJ2-6; size: NA; D: TRBD1; V: TRBV5-1; DNA: TGCGCCAGCAGCTCCGGACAGGGTTTCGCTGGGGCCAACGTCCTGACTTTC; CDR3: CASSSGQGFAGANVLTF
J: TRBJ2-5; size: NA; D: TRBD1; V: TRBV20-1; DNA: TGCAGTGCTAGGTGGGACAGGCAAGAGACCCAGTACTTC; CDR3: CSARWDRQETQYF
J: TRBJ2-7; size: NA; D: NA; V: TRBV6-5; DNA: TGTGCCAGCAGCGGACCGAGGGTCGAGCAGTACTTC; CDR3: CASSGPRVEQYF
J: TRBJ1-6; size: few; D: TRBD1; V: TRBV29-1; DNA: TGCAGCGTTCGATCAGGGGGCTCTAATTCACCCCTCCACTTT; CDR3: CSVRSGGSNSPLHF
J: TRBJ1-5; size: NA; D: TRBD1; V: TRBV7-2; DNA: TGTGCCAGCAGCCTACAGGGGGCGGGTCAGCCCCAGCATTTT; CDR3: CASSLQGAGQPQHF
J: TRBJ2-3; size: few; D: TRBD2; V: TRBV20-1; DNA: TGCAGTGCTAGAGATTTGCGGGGGACTAGCACAGATACGCAGTATTTT; CDR3: CSARDLRGTSTDTQYF
J: TRBJ2-7; size: NA; D: TRBD2; V: TRBV27; DNA: TGTGCCAGCAGTCCCCCACGGGGCGGGAGAGAGTACGAGCAGTACTTC; CDR3: CASSPPRGGREYEQYF
J: TRBJ2-3; size: NA; D: TRBD2; V: TRBV12-3/TRBV12-4; DNA: TGTGCCAGCAGCTCGGGACTAGTTTCCCCAGATACGCAGTATTTT; CDR3: CASSSGLVSPDTQYF
J: TRBJ2-1; size: NA; D: TRBD2; V: TRBV3-1; DNA: TGTGCCAGCAGCCAAGTGGGGACTAGCGGGAGCGGGGAGCAGTTCTTC; CDR3: CASSQVGTSGSGEQFF
J: TRBJ1-1; size: NA; D: NA; V: TRBV20-1; DNA: TGCAGTGCTAGAGATGAGAGGGAAACTGGCACTGAAGCTTTCTTT; CDR3: CSARDERETGTEAFF
J: TRBJ2-7; size: NA; D: NA; V: TRBV5-1; DNA: TGCGCCAGCAGCTTGGCCCCAACAGGCCATATCTCCTACGAGCAGTACTTC; CDR3: CASSLAPTGHISYEQYF
J: TRBJ2-5; size: many; D: TRBD1; V: TRBV29-1; DNA: TGCAGCGTGGATCCGGGACAGGGGGCAGGAGAGACCCAGTACTTC; CDR3: CSVDPGQGAGETQYF
J: TRBJ1-2; size: NA; D: TRBD1; V: TRBV10-3; DNA: TGTGCCATCAGTGACCAAAACAAGGACAGGGGATATGGCTACACCTTC; CDR3: CAISDQNKDRGYGYTF
J: TRBJ2-4; size: few; D: TRBD2; V: TRBV7-9; DNA: TGTGCCAGCAGCCCCGGGCGGGGGAGAGACATTCAGTACTTC; CDR3: CASSPGRGRDIQYF
J: TRBJ2-7; size: many; D: TRBD2; V: TRBV4-3; DNA: TGCGCCAGCAGCCAAGGCGTACTAGCGGGAGGCGGTACCTACGAGCAGTACTTC; CDR3: CASSQGVLAGGGTYEQYF